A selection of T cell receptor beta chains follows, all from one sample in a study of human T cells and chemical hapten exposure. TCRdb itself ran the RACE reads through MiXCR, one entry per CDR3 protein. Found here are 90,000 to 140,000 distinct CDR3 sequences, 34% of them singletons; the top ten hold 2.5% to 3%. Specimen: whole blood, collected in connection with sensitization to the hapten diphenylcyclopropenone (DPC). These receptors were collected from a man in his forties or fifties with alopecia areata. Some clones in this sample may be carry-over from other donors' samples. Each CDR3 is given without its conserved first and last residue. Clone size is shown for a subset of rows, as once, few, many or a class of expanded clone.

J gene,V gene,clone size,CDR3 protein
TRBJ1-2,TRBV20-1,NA,SARVKGSYT
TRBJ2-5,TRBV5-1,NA,ASSLKDTASTQY
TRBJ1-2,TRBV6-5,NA,ASSSSFTDSSYGYT
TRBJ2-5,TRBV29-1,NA,SVVTGGKGTQY
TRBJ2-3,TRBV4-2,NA,ASSQDRTSGSTDTQY
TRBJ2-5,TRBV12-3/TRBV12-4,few,ASSFGTGRAQY
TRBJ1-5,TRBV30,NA,AWSVKYSNQPQH
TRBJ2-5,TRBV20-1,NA,SATDEFRQTQY
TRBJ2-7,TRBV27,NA,ASSLWGGQGAREQY
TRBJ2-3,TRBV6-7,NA,ASRVRRTDTQY
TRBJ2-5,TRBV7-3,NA,ASSFYAEETQY
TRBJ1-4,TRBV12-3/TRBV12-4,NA,ASSLSGTRNEKLF
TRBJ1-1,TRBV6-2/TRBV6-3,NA,ASSYPGQGLRFTEAF
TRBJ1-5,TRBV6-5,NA,ASSYSPHSPNQPQH
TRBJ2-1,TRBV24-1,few,ATSDFPGLDLGGEQF
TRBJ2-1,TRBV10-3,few,AISESNAGVVYNEQF
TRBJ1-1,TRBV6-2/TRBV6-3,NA,ASSQHRVIIDTEAF
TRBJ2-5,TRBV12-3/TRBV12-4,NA,ASSLSLAALQETQY
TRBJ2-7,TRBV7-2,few,ASSLGSGYEQY
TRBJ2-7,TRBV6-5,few,ASSSPGQNYEQY
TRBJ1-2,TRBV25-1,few,ARSAGGSYYGYT
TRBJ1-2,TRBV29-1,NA,SVEGTGGRDGYT
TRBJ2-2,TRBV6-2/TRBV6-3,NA,ASSYSTGELF
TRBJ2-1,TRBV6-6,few,ASSYSSGYNEQF
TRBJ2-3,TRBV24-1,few,ATSDSGQGRVTDTQY
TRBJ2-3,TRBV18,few,ASSPPNLNTDTQY
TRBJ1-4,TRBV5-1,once,ASSLRQGANEKLF
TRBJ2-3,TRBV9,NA,ASSVATTSGSTDTQY
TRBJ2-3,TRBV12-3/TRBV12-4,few,ASSWGKTQY
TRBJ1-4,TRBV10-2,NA,ASSDGHLNEKLF
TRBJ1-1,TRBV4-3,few,ASSFRGAGSTEAF
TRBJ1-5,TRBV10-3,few,AIQPESGQPQH
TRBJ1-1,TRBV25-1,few,ASSVNSEAF
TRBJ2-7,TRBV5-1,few,ASSLEPSGASSYEQY
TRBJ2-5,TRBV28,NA,ASSLGTGVGTQY
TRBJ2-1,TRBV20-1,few,SARDLTSDYNEQF
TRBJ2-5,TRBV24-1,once,ATSDSGLETQY
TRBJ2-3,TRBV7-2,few,ASSIAGGPTDTQY
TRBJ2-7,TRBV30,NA,AWSEAGLAGVHEQY
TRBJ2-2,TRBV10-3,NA,AISEYRTGVPENTGELF
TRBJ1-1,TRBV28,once,ASRGSVLMNTEAF
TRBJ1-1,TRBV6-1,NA,ASSERQLTEAF
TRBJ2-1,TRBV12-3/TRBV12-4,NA,ASSPPLDRAENEQF
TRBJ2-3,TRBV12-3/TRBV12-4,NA,ASSPRQREGTDTQY
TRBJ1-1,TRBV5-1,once,ASSLGFPAEAF
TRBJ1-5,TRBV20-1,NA,SAILSGNNQPQH
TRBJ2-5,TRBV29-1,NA,SVVSLRQY
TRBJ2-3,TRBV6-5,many,ASSSVKGRTQY
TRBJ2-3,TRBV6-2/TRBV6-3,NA,ASSYLRTSGRDTQY
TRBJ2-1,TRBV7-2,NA,ASSQTAGSYNEQF
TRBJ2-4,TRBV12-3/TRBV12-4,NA,ASSFWREGPAKNIQY
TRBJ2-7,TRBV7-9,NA,ASSLGSYAPYEQY
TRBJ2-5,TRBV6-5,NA,ASTPSGTRSQY